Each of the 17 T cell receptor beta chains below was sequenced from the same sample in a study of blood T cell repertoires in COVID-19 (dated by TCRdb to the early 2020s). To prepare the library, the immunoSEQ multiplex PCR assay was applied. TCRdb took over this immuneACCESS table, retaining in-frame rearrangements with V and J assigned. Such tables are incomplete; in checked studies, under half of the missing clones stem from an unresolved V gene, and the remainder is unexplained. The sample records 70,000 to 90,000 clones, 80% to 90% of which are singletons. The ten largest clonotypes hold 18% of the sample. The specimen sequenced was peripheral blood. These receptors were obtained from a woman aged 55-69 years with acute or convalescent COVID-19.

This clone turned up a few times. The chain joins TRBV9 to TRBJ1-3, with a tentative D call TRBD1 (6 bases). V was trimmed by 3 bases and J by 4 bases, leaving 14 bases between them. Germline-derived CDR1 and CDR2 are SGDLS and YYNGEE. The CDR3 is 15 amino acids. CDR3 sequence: CASSAGQWSGNTIYF. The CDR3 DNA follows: TGTGCCAGCAGCGCTGGACAGTGGAGCGGAAACACCATATATTTT.

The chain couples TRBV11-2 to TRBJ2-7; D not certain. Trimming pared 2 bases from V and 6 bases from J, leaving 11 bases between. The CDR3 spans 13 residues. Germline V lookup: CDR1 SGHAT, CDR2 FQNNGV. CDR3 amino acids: CASSLTGFGEQYV. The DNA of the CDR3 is TGTGCCAGCAGCTTAACGGGTTTTGGCGAGCAGTACGTC.

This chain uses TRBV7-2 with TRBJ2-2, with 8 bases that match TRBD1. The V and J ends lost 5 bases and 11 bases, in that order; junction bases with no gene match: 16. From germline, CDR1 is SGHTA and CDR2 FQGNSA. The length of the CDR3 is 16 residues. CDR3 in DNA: TGTGCCAGCAGCCGGACCACCGGGACAGGTGACTACGAGCTGTTTTTT. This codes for CASSRTTGTGDYELFF.

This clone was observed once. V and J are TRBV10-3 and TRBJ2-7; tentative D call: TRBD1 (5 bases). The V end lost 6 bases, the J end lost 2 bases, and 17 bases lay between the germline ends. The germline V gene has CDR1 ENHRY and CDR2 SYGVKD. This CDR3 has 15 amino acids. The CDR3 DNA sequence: TGTGCCATCAGGAGAGGCGCAGGGTCTACCTACGAGCAGTACTTC. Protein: CAIRRGAGSTYEQYF.

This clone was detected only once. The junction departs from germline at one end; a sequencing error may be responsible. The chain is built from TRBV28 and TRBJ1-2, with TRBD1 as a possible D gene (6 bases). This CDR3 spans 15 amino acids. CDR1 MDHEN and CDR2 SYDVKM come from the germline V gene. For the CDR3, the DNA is TGTGTCAGCAGTTTGATGGGAGGGGGGTTAAATGGCTACACCTTC. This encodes CVSSLMGGGLNGYTF.

CDR3 amino acids: CASSVTGYNEQFF. CDR3 DNA: TGTGCCAGCAGTGTTACAGGGTACAATGAGCAGTTCTTC. The chain uses TRBV2 and TRBJ2-1; D possibly corresponds to TRBD1 (6 bases). Germline CDR1 is SNHLY and CDR2 is FYNNEI. V gave up 4 bases and J gave up 4 bases, with 8 bases separating them. The length of the CDR3 is 13 residues.

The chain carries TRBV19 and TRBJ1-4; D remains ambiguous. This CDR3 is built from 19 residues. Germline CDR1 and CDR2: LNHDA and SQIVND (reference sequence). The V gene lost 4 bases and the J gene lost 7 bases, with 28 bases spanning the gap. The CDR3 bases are TGTGCCAGTAGTACCTCTTCTCCCGGCAGGCTCAAACGGGGTGAAAAACTGTTTTTT. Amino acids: CASSTSSPGRLKRGEKLFF. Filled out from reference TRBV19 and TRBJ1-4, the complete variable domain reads DGGITQSPKYLFRKEGQNVTLSCEQNLNHDAMYWYRQDPGQGLRLIYYSQIVNDFQKGDIAEGYSVSREKKESFPLTVTSAQKNPTAFYLCASSTSSPGRLKRGEKLFFGSGTQLSVL.

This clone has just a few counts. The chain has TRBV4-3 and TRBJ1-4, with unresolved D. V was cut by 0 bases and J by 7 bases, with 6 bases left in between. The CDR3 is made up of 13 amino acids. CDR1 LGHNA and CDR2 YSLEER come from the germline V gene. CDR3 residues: CASSQDRSEKLFF. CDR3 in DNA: TGCGCCAGCAGCCAAGATAGGAGTGAAAAACTGTTTTTT.

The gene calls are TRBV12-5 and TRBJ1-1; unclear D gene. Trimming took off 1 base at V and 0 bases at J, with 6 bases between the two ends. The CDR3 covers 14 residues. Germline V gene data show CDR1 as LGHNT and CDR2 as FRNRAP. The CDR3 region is CASGLDTLNTEAFF. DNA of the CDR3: TGTGCTAGTGGTTTGGACACACTGAACACTGAAGCTTTCTTT.

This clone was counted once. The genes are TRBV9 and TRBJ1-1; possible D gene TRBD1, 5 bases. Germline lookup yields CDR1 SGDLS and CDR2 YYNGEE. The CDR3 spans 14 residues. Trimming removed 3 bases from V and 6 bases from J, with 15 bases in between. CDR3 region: CASSARDYHPEAFF. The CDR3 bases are TGTGCCAGCAGCGCCCGGGACTACCACCCTGAAGCTTTCTTT.

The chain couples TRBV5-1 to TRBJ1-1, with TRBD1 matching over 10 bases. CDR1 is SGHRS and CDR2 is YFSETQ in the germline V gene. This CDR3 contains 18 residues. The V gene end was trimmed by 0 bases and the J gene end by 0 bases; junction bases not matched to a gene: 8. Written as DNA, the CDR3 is TGCGCCAGCAGCTTGGATATGATGGGACAGGGGTTGAACACTGAAGCTTTCTTT. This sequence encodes CASSLDMMGQGLNTEAFF. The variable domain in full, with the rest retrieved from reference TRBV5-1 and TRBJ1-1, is KAGVTQTPRYLIKTRGQQVTLSCSPISGHRSVSWYQQTPGQGLQFLFEYFSETQRNKGNFPGRFSGRQFSNSRSEMNVSTLELGDSALYLCASSLDMMGQGLNTEAFFGQGTRLTVV.

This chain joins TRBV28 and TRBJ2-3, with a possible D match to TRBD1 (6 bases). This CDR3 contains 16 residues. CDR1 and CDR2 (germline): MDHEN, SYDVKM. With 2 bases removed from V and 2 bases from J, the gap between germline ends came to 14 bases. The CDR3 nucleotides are TGTGCCAGCAGTTTAAGGGACACTCCTCCCACAGATACGCAGTATTTT. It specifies CASSLRDTPPTDTQYF.

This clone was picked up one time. Here the CDR3 DNA reads TGCGCCAGCAGCTCACTCACAGGGATGGGAGAGACCCAGTACTTC. Protein product: CASSSLTGMGETQYF. This chain joins TRBV5-1 and TRBJ2-5, with D maybe TRBD1 (6 bases). The CDR3 is made up of 15 amino acids. The germline V gene encodes CDR1 SGHRS and CDR2 YFSETQ. V lost 3 bases, J lost 4 bases, and 16 bases lay in between. The variable domain in full, completed from reference TRBV5-1 and TRBJ2-5, reads KAGVTQTPRYLIKTRGQQVTLSCSPISGHRSVSWYQQTPGQGLQFLFEYFSETQRNKGNFPGRFSGRQFSNSRSEMNVSTLELGDSALYLCASSSLTGMGETQYFGPGTRLLVL.

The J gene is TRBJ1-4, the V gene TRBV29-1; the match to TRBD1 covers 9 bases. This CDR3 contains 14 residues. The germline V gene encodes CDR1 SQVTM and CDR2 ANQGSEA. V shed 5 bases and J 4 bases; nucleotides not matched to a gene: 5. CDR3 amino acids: CSVLDRGLNEKLFF. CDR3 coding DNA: TGCAGCGTTTTGGACAGGGGCCTTAATGAAAAACTGTTTTTT.

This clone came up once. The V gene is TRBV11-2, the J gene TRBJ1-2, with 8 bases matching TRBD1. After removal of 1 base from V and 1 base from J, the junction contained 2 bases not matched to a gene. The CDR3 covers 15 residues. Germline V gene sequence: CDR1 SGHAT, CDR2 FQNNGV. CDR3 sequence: CASSLAGQVNYGYTF. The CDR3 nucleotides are TGTGCCAGCAGCTTAGCGGGACAGGTTAACTATGGCTACACCTTC.

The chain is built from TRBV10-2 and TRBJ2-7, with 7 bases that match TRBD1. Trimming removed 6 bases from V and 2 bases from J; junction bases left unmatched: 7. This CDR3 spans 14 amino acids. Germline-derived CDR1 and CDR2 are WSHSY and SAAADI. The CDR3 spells CASRRPQGAYEQYF. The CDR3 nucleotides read TGCGCCAGCAGAAGACCCCAGGGGGCCTACGAGCAGTACTTC.

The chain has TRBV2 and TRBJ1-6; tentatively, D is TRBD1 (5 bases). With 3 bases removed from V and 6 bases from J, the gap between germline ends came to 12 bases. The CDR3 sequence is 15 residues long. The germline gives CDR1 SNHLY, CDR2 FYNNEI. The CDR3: CASSDSARANSPLHF. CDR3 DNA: TGTGCCAGCAGTGACTCGGCCAGGGCTAATTCACCCCTCCACTTT.